The source of this T cell receptor (beta chain) is a study of T cell responses to AZD1222 COVID-19 vaccine. Study-wide points: Repertoire sampling happened only post peak T cell response. In a largely white British group with more females than males, clonal diversity was possibly underestimated. Seropositive status at baseline applied to only 6 or 7 AZD1222 recipients.

Repertoires were generated with immunoSEQ multiplex PCR, while TCRdb's copy carries only in-frame clones and drops some. In the table there are 60,000 to 100,000 clones, around 90% of which are singletons. CDR1 and CDR2 (germline): SGDLS, YYNGEE. The CDR3 length is 16 residues. V trimming: 0 bases; J trimming: 2 bases; junction bases outside the gene matches: 6. This clone was found once. Its specificity is not known. Here the sequenced sample was peripheral blood, taken on day 0 of MenACWY control vaccination. The genes are TRBV9 and TRBJ2-3, with 7 bases fitting TRBD2. The receptor was derived from an adult in good health. The CDR3 region has the DNA TGTGCCAGCAGCGTAGTTCTGGGGGGGGACACAGATACGCAGTATTTT. It codes for CASSVVLGGDTDTQYF.